This passage covers 15 T cell receptor beta chains from one sample sequenced in a study of T-cell memory formation after mild COVID-19. Each CDR3 protein gets one entry after TCRdb re-called the 5' RACE reads with MiXCR. The sample lists some 50,000 distinct CDR3 sequences; 10% to 15% were seen once. Input material: PBMCs or a T cell subset sorted from them (not recorded which). All receptors derive from a man younger than 35 who had mild COVID-19 (a few samples of this study predate the infection). Cell type and time point are not known.

This clonotype was seen only a few times. The V gene is TRBV20-1, the J gene TRBJ2-7; D might be TRBD2 (6 bases). Germline V gene lookup returns CDR1 DFQATT and CDR2 SNEGSKA (reference sequence). The CDR3 is made up of 14 amino acids. Trimming took 1 base from V and 2 from J, leaving 12 bases between them. The CDR3, as DNA: TGCAGTGCTAGAGGCGGGACCGTTACCTACGAGCAGTACTTC. This gives the protein CSARGGTVTYEQYF.

This clonotype was observed a few times. The chain uses TRBV12-3 or TRBV12-4 and TRBJ2-1; TRBD2 is a possible D gene (6 bases). The V gene lost 5 bases and the J gene lost 5 bases, with 10 bases spanning the gap. The CDR3 spans 13 residues. Written as DNA, the CDR3 is TGTGCCAGCAGTGGGACTTGGGACAATGAGCAGTTCTTC. Amino acids: CASSGTWDNEQFF.

Only a few counts were recorded for this clonotype. V gene TRBV4-1 combines with J gene TRBJ2-7; 14 bases fit TRBD2. The CDR3 totals 15 residues. The V gene end was trimmed by 4 bases and the J gene end by 2 bases; junction bases not matched to a gene: 1. Germline lookup yields CDR1 MGHRA and CDR2 YSYEKL. The CDR3 protein is CASSPGLAGAYEQYF. The DNA for the CDR3 is TGCGCCAGCAGCCCGGGACTAGCGGGAGCCTACGAGCAGTACTTC.

There are a few counts of this clonotype. The chain combines TRBV27 with TRBJ2-5, with 12 nucleotides matching TRBD2. The CDR3 has 16 amino acids. The V segment lost 11 bases and the J segment 4 bases; nucleotides outside the gene matches: 14. Germline-derived CDR1 and CDR2 are MNHEY and SMNVEV (reference sequence). CDR3 loop: CARSSGGAGLLETQYF. CDR3 nucleotide sequence: TGTGCCCGCTCTAGCGGGGGGGCCGGTTTGTTAGAGACCCAGTACTTC.

V gene TRBV15 combines with J gene TRBJ1-5; D call uncertain. Trimming removed 0 bases at V and 0 bases at J, with 9 bases between. Germline-derived CDR1 and CDR2 are LNHNV and YYDKDF (reference sequence). The CDR3 totals 16 residues. CDR3 protein: CATSRDRAYSNQPQHF. The CDR3, as DNA: TGTGCCACCAGCAGAGATCGAGCCTATAGCAATCAGCCCCAGCATTTT. Full variable domain (rest looked up from reference TRBV15 and TRBJ1-5): DAMVIQNPRYQVTQFGKPVTLSCSQTLNHNVMYWYQQKSSQAPKLLFHYYDKDFNNEADTPDNFQSRRPNTSFCFLDIRSPGLGDTAMYLCATSRDRAYSNQPQHFGDGTRLSIL.

The gene calls are TRBV29-1 and TRBJ2-4; 9 positions match TRBD2. The CDR3 extends over 15 amino acids. Trimming took 8 bases from V and 5 from J; bases not matched to a gene: 13. Germline CDR1 is SQVTM and CDR2 is ANQGSEA. CDR3 sequence (DNA): TGCAGCTACGCTATGGGGCTAGCGGGACAAAACATTCAGTACTTC. Encoded protein: CSYAMGLAGQNIQYF. The full variable domain, rest sourced from reference TRBV29-1 and TRBJ2-4, is SAVISQKPSRDICQRGTSLTIQCQVDSQVTMMFWYRQQPGQSLTLIATANQGSEATYESGFVIDKFPISRPNLTFSTLTVSNMSPEDSSIYLCSYAMGLAGQNIQYFGAGTRLSVL.

The V call is TRBV3-1, the J call TRBJ2-6, with D tentatively TRBD1 (6 bases). Germline loops: CDR1 LGHDT, CDR2 YNNKEL (reference sequence). With 4 bases removed from V and 2 bases from J, the gap between germline ends came to 21 bases. The CDR3 covers 19 residues. In DNA form, the CDR3 reads TGTGCCAGCAGCCCTCTTGCTTGGACAGATAAAACTGGGGCCAACGTCCTGACTTTC. Its protein product is CASSPLAWTDKTGANVLTF. The entire variable domain, with the rest obtained from reference TRBV3-1 and TRBJ2-6, is as follows: DTAVSQTPKYLVTQMGNDKSIKCEQNLGHDTMYWYKQDSKKFLKIMFSYNNKELIINETVPNRFSPKSPDKAHLNLHINSLELGDSAVYFCASSPLAWTDKTGANVLTFGAGSRLTVL.

This clonotype came up a few times. The rearrangement uses TRBV10-3 and TRBJ1-6, with TRBD1 matching 8 bases. Trimming cost V 4 bases and J 9 bases; bases outside gene matches: 5. CDR1 is ENHRY, CDR2 SYGVKD, per germline. This CDR3 region has 14 residues. The CDR3 coding sequence is TGTGCCATCAGTGTGGGGACAGGCGGTTCACCCCTCCACTTT. As protein: CAISVGTGGSPLHF.

This clonotype was seen a few times. The rearrangement links TRBV11-2 to TRBJ2-1; TRBD1 agrees at 9 bases. The CDR3 consists of 18 residues. The J segment lost 5 bases and the V segment lost 5 bases, leaving 16 bases of the junction unmatched. Germline CDR1 and CDR2: SGHAT and FQNNGV. The CDR3 nucleotides are TGTGCCAGCAGCCCCGTTGCTCGCCGGGACAGGGATAACAATGAGCAGTTCTTC. Amino acids: CASSPVARRDRDNNEQFF.

CDR3 loop: CASSLQSGTAFF. CDR3 nucleotide sequence: TGTGCCAGCAGCTTACAGTCAGGGACAGCTTTCTTT. The chain has TRBV7-2 and TRBJ1-1; TRBD1 might be the D (5 bases). Trimming stripped 2 bases from V and 10 bases from J, with 11 bases between. The germline CDR1 and CDR2 sequences are SGHTA and FQGNSA. This CDR3 has 12 amino acids.

This clonotype was seen repeatedly, ten times or more. The chain recombines TRBV7-9 with TRBJ2-7; TRBD2 aligns across 7 bases. In germline, CDR1 is SEHNR, CDR2 FQNEAQ (reference sequence). There are 12 residues in the CDR3. V trimming: 3 bases; J trimming: 6 bases; junction bases outside the gene matches: 2. The CDR3 is CASSFTGGEQYV. The CDR3 DNA reads TGTGCCAGCAGCTTCACGGGGGGCGAGCAGTACGTC.

The chain links TRBV25-1 to TRBJ2-7, with 7 bases that match TRBD2. V dropped 6 bases and J dropped 2; count of bases not matched to a gene: 4. This CDR3 spans 13 amino acids. Germline V gene data show CDR1 as MGHDK and CDR2 as SYGVNS. CDR3 coding DNA: TGTGCCAGCAGGGGGGGGTCCGCCTACGAGCAGTACTTC. Translation: CASRGGSAYEQYF.

The chain combines TRBV7-9 with TRBJ2-7; tentative D call: TRBD2 (7 bases). V lost 1 base and J 0 bases, leaving 13 bases between the germline ends. The CDR3 loop spans 16 amino acids. Germline V gene data show CDR1 as SEHNR and CDR2 as FQNEAQ (reference sequence). The DNA of the CDR3 is TGTGCCAGCAGCTTAGGGGGGGGCAGAAGCTCCTACGAGCAGTACTTC. Protein product: CASSLGGGRSSYEQYF.

This clonotype was counted a few times. The V gene is TRBV4-1, the J gene TRBJ1-2; 9 nucleotides align to TRBD1. After removal of 4 bases from V and 0 bases from J, the junction contained 12 bases not matched to a gene. This CDR3 contains 18 residues. The V gene's germline CDR1 is MGHRA and CDR2 YSYEKL. CDR3 sequence: CASSLEGTGWWTNYGYTF. The CDR3 nucleotides are TGCGCCAGCAGCCTTGAGGGGACAGGGTGGTGGACTAACTATGGCTACACCTTC.

This clonotype was counted between two and nine times. CDR3 in DNA: TGCGCCAGCAGCCACCACGGGACAGTCATAGATACGCAGTATTTT. Protein product: CASSHHGTVIDTQYF. This sequence joins TRBV4-1 and TRBJ2-3, with 7 bases aligning to TRBD1. The CDR3 sequence is 15 residues long. Germline values: CDR1 MGHRA, CDR2 YSYEKL. Trimming cost V 3 bases and J 5 bases; bases outside gene matches: 8.